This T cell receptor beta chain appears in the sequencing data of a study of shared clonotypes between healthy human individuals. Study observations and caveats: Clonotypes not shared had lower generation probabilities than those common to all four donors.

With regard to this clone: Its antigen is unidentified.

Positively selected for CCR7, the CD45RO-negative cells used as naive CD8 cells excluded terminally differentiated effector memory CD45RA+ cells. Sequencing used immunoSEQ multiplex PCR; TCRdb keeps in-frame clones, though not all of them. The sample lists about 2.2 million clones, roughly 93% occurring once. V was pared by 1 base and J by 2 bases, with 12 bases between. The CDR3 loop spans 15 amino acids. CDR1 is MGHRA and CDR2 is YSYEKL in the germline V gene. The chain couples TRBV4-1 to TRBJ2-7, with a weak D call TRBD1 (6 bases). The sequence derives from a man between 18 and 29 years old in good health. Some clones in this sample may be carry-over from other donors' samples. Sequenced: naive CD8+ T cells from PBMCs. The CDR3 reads CASSQGQDSTYEQYF. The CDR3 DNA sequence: TGCGCCAGCAGCCAAGGACAGGACAGTACCTACGAGCAGTACTTC.